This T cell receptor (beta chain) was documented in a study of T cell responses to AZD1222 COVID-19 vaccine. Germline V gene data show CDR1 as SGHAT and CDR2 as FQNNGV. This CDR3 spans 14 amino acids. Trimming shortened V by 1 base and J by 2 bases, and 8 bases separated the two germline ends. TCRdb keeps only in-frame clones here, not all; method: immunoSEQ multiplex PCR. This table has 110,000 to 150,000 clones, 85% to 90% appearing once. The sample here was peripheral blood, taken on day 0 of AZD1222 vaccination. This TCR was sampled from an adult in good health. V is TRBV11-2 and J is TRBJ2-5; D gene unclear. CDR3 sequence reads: CASSLGWIQETQYF. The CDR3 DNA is TGTGCCAGCAGCTTAGGTTGGATTCAAGAGACCCAGTACTTC.